What follows are 15 T cell receptor beta chains derived from one specimen sequenced in a study of blood T cell repertoires in COVID-19. The protocol was immunoSEQ multiplex PCR, while the TCRdb copy is restricted to in-frame clones and leaves out a portion. The table shows some 350,000 clones, with around 90% occurring only once. Sequencing was performed on peripheral blood. All receptors come from a woman in her 30s with COVID-19, enrolled during active disease.

The chain links TRBV5-5 to TRBJ1-5; D gene uncertain. Germline CDR1 and CDR2: SGHKS and YYEKEE (reference sequence). Trimming removed 0 bases at V and 9 bases at J, with 10 bases between. The CDR3 has 13 amino acids. The CDR3 sequence is CASSLAGIGPQHF. The CDR3 nucleotides are TGTGCCAGCAGCTTGGCAGGTATTGGGCCCCAGCATTTT.

The chain recombines TRBV30 with TRBJ2-3; TRBD2 aligns across 16 bases. This CDR3 region has 20 residues. Germline CDR1 is GTSNPN and CDR2 is SVGIG (reference sequence). Losses at the gene ends were 1 base for V and 0 bases for J; bases not matched to a gene: 10. The CDR3 region has the DNA TGTGCCTGGAGTGGCTCGGGACTAGCGGGAGGGGGTTTTAGCACAGATACGCAGTATTTT. Translating it yields CAWSGSGLAGGGFSTDTQYF.

A note on this clone: This same CDR3 is encoded by further DNA sequences in the sample. As DNA, the CDR3 is TGCGCCAGCAGCTTGGGCCCCGGGGGTACTGAAGCTTTCTTT. The encoded protein is CASSLGPGGTEAFF. The chain joins TRBV5-1 to TRBJ1-1, with D possibly TRBD1 on 5 matching bases. V was pared by 0 bases and J by 5 bases, with 11 bases between. Germline values: CDR1 SGHRS, CDR2 YFSETQ. This CDR3 comprises 14 residues.

J is TRBJ2-7 and V is TRBV13; TRBD2 matches at 11 bases. V shed 4 bases and J 1 base; nucleotides not matched to a gene: 9. In germline, CDR1 is PRHDT, CDR2 FYEKMQ (reference sequence). The CDR3 sequence is 17 residues long. CDR3 in DNA: TGTGCCAGCAGCTCACTAGCGGGAGAGAGACCATCCTACGAGCAGTACGTC. Encoded protein: CASSSLAGERPSYEQYV.

This rearrangement joins TRBV11-3 to TRBJ1-2; D not certain. V lost 4 bases and J 4 bases, leaving 7 bases between the germline ends. CDR1 is SGHNT and CDR2 is YENEEA in the germline V gene. The CDR3 covers 12 residues. CDR3 loop: CASSSGSYGYTF. The CDR3, as DNA: TGTGCCAGCAGCTCCGGTTCCTATGGCTACACCTTC.

The chain carries TRBV3-1 (or the pseudogene TRBV3-2) and TRBJ2-1, with 7 bases lining up with TRBD2. With V trimmed by 1 base and J by 4 bases, 4 bases remained unmatched. The germline V gene has CDR1 LGHDT and CDR2 YNNKEL (reference sequence). The CDR3 is made up of 15 amino acids. As DNA, the CDR3 is TGTGCCAGCAGCCAAGGGGGTAGCGGGTACAATGAGCAGTTCTTC. It codes for CASSQGGSGYNEQFF.

The chain links TRBV30 to TRBJ2-5; 10 bases agree with TRBD2. The CDR3 is 13 amino acids. Germline V gives CDR1 GTSNPN, CDR2 SVGIG (reference sequence). The CDR3 loop is CTTSGANQETQYF. The CDR3, as DNA: TGTACAACTAGCGGGGCAAACCAAGAGACCCAGTACTTC. The variable domain in full, completed from reference TRBV30 and TRBJ2-5, reads SQTIHQWPATLVQPVGSPLSLECTVEGTSNPNLYWYRQAAGRGLQLLFYSVGIGQISSEVPQNLSASRPQDRQFILSSKKLLLSDSGFYLCTTSGANQETQYFGPGTRLLVL.

This chain links TRBV3-1 (or the pseudogene TRBV3-2) with TRBJ2-7, with D unresolved. The CDR3 sequence is 13 residues long. V was trimmed by 4 bases and J by 0 bases, leaving 7 bases between them. The germline V gene encodes CDR1 LGHDT and CDR2 YNNKEL (reference sequence). CDR3 bases: TGTGCCAGCAGCCCTGGCCACTCCTACGAGCAGTACTTC. Its translation is CASSPGHSYEQYF.

This chain connects TRBV6-5 to TRBJ1-2; tentative D call: TRBD1 (6 bases). Germline V CDR1 and CDR2: MNHEY, SVGAGI. V gave up 7 bases and J gave up 4 bases, with 19 bases separating them. The CDR3 sequence is 15 residues long. The CDR3 is CASTRGPGAVYGYTF. DNA for the CDR3: TGTGCCAGCACCAGGGGCCCAGGAGCGGTCTATGGCTACACCTTC.

V is TRBV15 and J is TRBJ2-2, with 7 positions matching TRBD2. Germline V gene lookup returns CDR1 LNHNV and CDR2 YYDKDF (reference sequence). The CDR3 covers 14 residues. Trimming took 4 bases from V and 7 from J; bases not matched to a gene: 6. This chain's CDR3 is CATSTSGGVGELFF. The CDR3 DNA is TGTGCCACCAGCACGTCTGGGGGGGTCGGGGAGCTGTTTTTT.

A few counts support this clone. V usage is TRBV6-1 and J usage is TRBJ1-1; D not resolved. CDR1 and CDR2 (germline): MNHNS, SASEGT. The CDR3 length is 14 residues. Trimming shortened V by 3 bases and J by 5 bases, and 13 bases separated the two germline ends. The DNA for the CDR3 is TGTGCCAGCAGTGATCCGGGGAGGGTGACTGAAGCTTTCTTT. Translation: CASSDPGRVTEAFF.

The table lists this clone with a count of one. In nucleotides, the CDR3 is TGTGCCAGCAGTTTAGGGACAGGGAAGGGGATCTATGGCTACACCTTC. As protein: CASSLGTGKGIYGYTF. The J gene is TRBJ1-2, the V gene TRBV28, with 9 bases that match TRBD1. This CDR3 region has 16 residues. The germline gives CDR1 MDHEN, CDR2 SYDVKM. Unmatched junction bases numbered 8, after V lost 2 bases and J lost 4 bases.

The CDR3 sequence is CASGASGIVEQYV. CDR3 bases: TGCGCCAGCGGGGCTAGCGGGATTGTCGAGCAGTACGTC. The chain joins TRBV5-1 to TRBJ2-7; 9 bases fit TRBD2. The CDR3 has 13 residues. V was pared by 7 bases and J by 6 bases, with 8 bases of the junction left unmatched. Germline V gives CDR1 SGHRS, CDR2 YFSETQ.

The chain joins TRBV18 to TRBJ2-1; TRBD1 matches 8 bases. This CDR3 is 16 amino acids long. V lost 3 bases to trimming and J lost 9 bases; unmatched junction nucleotides: 13. Germline-derived CDR1 and CDR2 are KGHSH and LQKENI. The CDR3 here is CASSPLGTGSFGEQFF. As DNA, the CDR3 is TGTGCCAGCTCACCTCTGGGGACAGGAAGTTTTGGTGAGCAGTTCTTC. The full variable domain, in which reference TRBV18 and TRBJ2-1 provide the parts outside the CDR3, is NAGVMQNPRHLVRRRGQEARLRCSPMKGHSHVYWYRQLPEEGLKFMVYLQKENIIDESGMPKERFSAEFPKEGPSILRIQQVVRGDSAAYFCASSPLGTGSFGEQFFGPGTRLTVL.

There are a few counts of this clone. This chain's CDR3 is CASSTTSGANGELFF. The DNA for the CDR3 is TGTGCCAGCTCAACGACTAGCGGGGCAAACGGGGAGCTGTTTTTT. The V gene is TRBV18, the J gene TRBJ2-2; the match to TRBD2 covers 11 bases. Germline CDR1 and CDR2: KGHSH and LQKENI. The CDR3 covers 15 residues. The ends lost 5 bases at V and 7 bases at J; junction bases unmatched: 6.